Below, one T cell receptor beta chain is given with its context. This sample was included in a study of T cells in Graves' hyperthyroidism and ophthalmopathy. RNA transcripts were the template for amplifying TCR beta CDR3 regions. Initially, a first-round RT-PCR of the TCR CDR3 employed the HTBI primer set. One entry per CDR3 protein results from TCRdb running MiXCR on the multiplex PCR reads. The sample shows around 360,000 distinct CDR3 sequences, 15% of them seen only once. The material sequenced was blood. The clonotype comes from a woman aged 55-69 years with Graves' ophthalmopathy.

In nucleotides, the CDR3 is TGTGCCAGCACCACTAAGACAGCCTTCAATCGAGAGACCCAGTACTTC. Its translation is CASTTKTAFNRETQYF. This chain uses TRBV28 with TRBJ2-5, with D possibly TRBD1 on 5 matching bases. The CDR3 contains 16 residues. The V gene's germline CDR1 is MDHEN and CDR2 SYDVKM. The germline V and J ends were trimmed by 7 bases and 4 bases, with 22 bases remaining between them.